The clone carrying this TCR beta chain was counted between two and nine times. Its specificity is not known. This entry comes from a study of T-cell memory formation after mild COVID-19. TCRdb reanalysed the 5' RACE reads using MiXCR and keeps one entry per CDR3 protein. The sample carries more than 150,000 distinct CDR3 sequences, about 18% recorded once. The study's findings and limits: Specificity for SARS-CoV-2 was not confirmed among the second-wave clones peaking on day 37.

The CDR3 totals 13 residues. From germline, CDR1 is GTSNPN and CDR2 SVGIG (reference sequence). J lost 1 base, V lost 5 bases, and 4 bases had no gene match. This TCR was recovered from a young man who had mild COVID-19 (a few samples of this study predate the infection). Cell type and time point are not known. The sequenced sample was PBMCs or a T cell subset sorted from them (not recorded which). The J gene is TRBJ1-1, the V gene TRBV30; the match to TRBD1 covers 7 bases. CDR3 loop: CAWETGTNTEAFF. The CDR3 nucleotides read TGTGCCTGGGAGACAGGGACGAACACTGAAGCTTTCTTT.